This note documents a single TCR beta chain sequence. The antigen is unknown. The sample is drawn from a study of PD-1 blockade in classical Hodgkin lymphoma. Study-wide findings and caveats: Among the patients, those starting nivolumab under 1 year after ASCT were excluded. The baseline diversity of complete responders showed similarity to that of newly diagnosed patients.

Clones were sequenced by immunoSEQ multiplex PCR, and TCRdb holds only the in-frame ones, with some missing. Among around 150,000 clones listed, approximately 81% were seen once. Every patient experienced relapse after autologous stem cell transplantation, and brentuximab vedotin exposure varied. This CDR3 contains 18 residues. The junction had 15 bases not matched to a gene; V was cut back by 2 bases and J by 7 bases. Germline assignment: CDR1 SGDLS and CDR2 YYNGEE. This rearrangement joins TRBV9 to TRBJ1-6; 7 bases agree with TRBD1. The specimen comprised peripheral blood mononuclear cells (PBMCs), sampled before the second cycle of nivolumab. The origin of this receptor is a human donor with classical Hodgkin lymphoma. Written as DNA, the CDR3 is TGTGCCAGCAGCGTCACAGGGGCCTCATTTGGAGGGAATTCACCCCTCCACTTT. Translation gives CASSVTGASFGGNSPLHF. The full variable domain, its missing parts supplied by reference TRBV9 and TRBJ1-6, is DSGVTQTPKHLITATGQRVTLRCSPRSGDLSVYWYQQSLDQGLQFLIQYYNGEERAKGNILERFSAQQFPDLHSELNLSSLELGDSALYFCASSVTGASFGGNSPLHFGNGTRLTVT.